Listed below are T cell receptor beta chains from one sample, sequenced in a study of blood T cell repertoires in COVID-19. The data were produced by immunoSEQ multiplex PCR, yet TCRdb's version contains in-frame clones alone and is incomplete. Among roughly 97,000 clones listed, about nine tenths were seen once. Source material: peripheral blood. These receptors all come from a man aged 50 to 59 with acute or convalescent COVID-19. Both conserved end residues are part of each CDR3. The order of the fields is V gene, J gene, clone size, D gene, CDR3 protein, CDR3 DNA. D genes are given only for firm matches. Not all rows give a size; the values are once, few, many and, for expanded clones, a class.

TRBV6-5	TRBJ2-1	-	-	CASSLYNEQFF	TGTGCCAGCAGCCTATACAATGAGCAGTTCTTC
TRBV3-1/TRBV3-2	TRBJ2-1	-	TRBD2	CASSRRLAGYNEQFF	TGTGCCAGCAGCCGCAGGCTAGCGGGGTACAATGAGCAGTTCTTC
TRBV29-1	TRBJ2-5	-	TRBD1	CSGMTGGSRETQYF	TGCAGCGGAATGACAGGGGGGTCTCGGGAGACCCAGTACTTC
TRBV7-9	TRBJ1-2	-	TRBD1	CASSLSGGSYGYTF	TGTGCCAGCAGCTTATCAGGGGGCAGCTATGGCTACACCTTC
TRBV4-1	TRBJ2-5	-	-	CASSRTRTETQYF	TGCGCCAGCAGCCGTACTAGGACTGAGACCCAGTACTTC
TRBV28	TRBJ2-5	few	TRBD1	CASSFAGTGGETQYF	TGTGCCAGCAGTTTTGCCGGGACAGGGGGTGAGACCCAGTACTTC
TRBV7-2	TRBJ1-6	few	-	CASSLAGANSPLHF	TGTGCCAGCAGCTTAGCGGGGGCGAATTCACCCCTCCACTTT
TRBV25-1	TRBJ2-7	-	-	CASSEPRIYEQYF	TGTGCCAGCAGTGAACCGCGCATATACGAGCAGTACTTC
TRBV6-4	TRBJ2-7	once	TRBD2	CASTQRLAGPPDTYEQYF	TGTGCCAGCACCCAGCGGCTAGCGGGGCCCCCCGACACCTACGAGCAGTACTTC
TRBV6-2/TRBV6-3	TRBJ2-3	-	TRBD2	CASSYSGLAGATQYF	TGTGCCAGCAGTTACTCGGGACTAGCGGGGGCTACGCAGTATTTT
TRBV24-1	TRBJ1-1	-	-	CATRGDTSNTEAFF	TGTGCCACCAGGGGGGACACCTCGAACACTGAAGCTTTCTTT
TRBV9	TRBJ2-3	-	-	CASSVVGRGSTDTQYF	TGTGCCAGCAGCGTAGTAGGCAGGGGTAGCACAGATACGCAGTATTTT
TRBV28	TRBJ2-7	once	TRBD1	CASSGMGQGVYEQYF	TGTGCCAGCAGCGGCATGGGACAGGGGGTTTACGAGCAGTACTTC
TRBV2	TRBJ2-2	-	TRBD2	CASSELLLAGSVTGELFF	TGTGCCAGCAGTGAACTTCTCCTAGCGGGATCGGTCACCGGGGAGCTGTTTTTT
TRBV2	TRBJ2-7	-	-	CASSASSYEQYF	TGTGCCAGCAGTGCCAGCTCCTACGAGCAGTACTTC
TRBV9	TRBJ2-1	-	-	CASSARASVYEQFF	TGTGCCAGCAGCGCGAGAGCTAGCGTCTATGAGCAGTTCTTC
TRBV6-5	TRBJ1-2	-	-	CASRNQGGGYGYTF	TGTGCCAGCAGAAACCAGGGAGGCGGCTATGGCTACACCTTC
TRBV11-3	TRBJ2-2	-	-	CASSLGPSGELFF	TGTGCCAGCAGCTTGGGCCCATCCGGGGAGCTGTTTTTT
TRBV3-1/TRBV3-2	TRBJ2-7	-	TRBD2	CASSQVSSFVTSGTEQYF	TGTGCCAGCAGCCAAGTCAGTAGTTTTGTGACTAGCGGGACCGAGCAGTACTTC
TRBV18	TRBJ2-1	-	TRBD2	CASYSRREGGEQFF	TGTGCCAGCTACTCCAGGCGGGAGGGAGGTGAGCAGTTCTTC
TRBV2	TRBJ2-2	-	-	CASSDLTVPTGELFF	TGTGCCAGCAGTGATCTAACGGTTCCCACCGGGGAGCTGTTTTTT
TRBV7-8	TRBJ2-7	-	-	CASTTGTYEQYF	TGTGCCAGCACCACAGGGACCTACGAGCAGTACTTC
TRBV19	TRBJ2-4	few	TRBD2	CASSIGTTSGRRDVAKNIQYF	TGTGCCAGTAGTATAGGCACCACTAGCGGGAGGAGGGATGTAGCCAAAAACATTCAGTACTTC
TRBV5-6	TRBJ1-4	few	-	CASSLGTPNEKLFF	TGTGCCAGCAGCTTAGGGACACCTAATGAAAAACTGTTTTTT
TRBV2	TRBJ2-1	few	TRBD2	CASKAGVLLNEQFF	TGTGCCAGCAAAGCGGGAGTCCTCCTCAATGAGCAGTTCTTC
TRBV3-1/TRBV3-2	TRBJ2-1	-	-	CASSQGYGNPYNEQFF	TGTGCCAGCAGCCAAGGATACGGGAACCCTTACAATGAGCAGTTCTTC
TRBV14	TRBJ2-7	-	TRBD2	CASSHRGKRENYEQYF	TGTGCCAGCAGCCACAGGGGCAAGCGGGAGAACTACGAGCAGTACTTC
TRBV6-1	TRBJ2-7	-	-	CASSEIVAESSYEQYF	TGTGCCAGCAGTGAAATAGTAGCGGAGAGCTCCTACGAGCAGTACTTC
TRBV5-4	TRBJ1-4	-	-	CASSHTGKGANEKLFF	TGTGCCAGCAGCCACACAGGGAAGGGGGCTAATGAAAAACTGTTTTTT
TRBV5-1	TRBJ2-6	once	-	CASSSQTTGITGANVLTF	TGCGCCAGCAGCTCACAAACAACAGGGATAACGGGGGCCAACGTCCTGACTTTC
TRBV19	TRBJ2-1	-	-	CASTQYNEQFF	TGTGCCAGTACCCAATACAATGAGCAGTTCTTC
TRBV20-1	TRBJ1-1	once	TRBD1	CSASPGTGSNTEAFF	TGCAGTGCCAGTCCCGGGACAGGATCGAACACTGAAGCTTTCTTT
TRBV24-1	TRBJ2-1	-	TRBD2	CATSDLTAGGYNEQFF	TGTGCCACCAGTGATTTGACTGCGGGAGGGTACAATGAGCAGTTCTTC
TRBV6-5	TRBJ2-3	-	TRBD1	CASSLPTGKTDTQYF	TGTGCCAGCAGTCTCCCGACAGGGAAAACAGATACGCAGTATTTT
TRBV6-2/TRBV6-3	TRBJ2-2	-	TRBD1	CASSPQGSLRAGELFF	TGTGCCAGCAGCCCACAGGGGTCCTTAAGGGCCGGGGAGCTGTTTTTT
TRBV12-3/TRBV12-4	TRBJ1-4	-	-	CASGQLNEKLFF	TGTGCCAGCGGACAGTTAAATGAAAAACTGTTTTTT
TRBV7-7	TRBJ2-1	-	TRBD2	CASSLAAGTRDEQFF	TGTGCCAGCAGCTTAGCGGCCGGGACTAGAGATGAGCAGTTCTTC
TRBV10-3	TRBJ1-1	once	TRBD1	CAISPGTGGRSEAFF	TGTGCCATCAGCCCCGGGACAGGGGGCCGGAGTGAAGCTTTCTTT
TRBV6-5	TRBJ2-1	-	-	CASRDGQNSYNEQFF	TGTGCCAGCAGGGACGGACAGAACTCCTACAATGAGCAGTTCTTC
TRBV6-5	TRBJ2-7	-	-	CASITVSYEQYF	TGTGCCAGCATCACAGTCTCCTACGAGCAGTACTTC
TRBV7-9	TRBJ2-1	once	TRBD1	CASSSRDRGHNEQFF	TGTGCCAGCAGCTCCCGGGACAGAGGGCACAATGAGCAGTTCTTC
TRBV28	TRBJ2-3	-	-	CASSPGSPPTQYF	TGTGCCAGCAGCCCCGGGAGCCCGCCAACGCAGTATTTT
TRBV9	TRBJ2-7	once	TRBD2	CASSAAGTSGRTYEQYF	TGTGCCAGCAGCGCCGCCGGGACTAGCGGGAGAACCTACGAGCAGTACTTC
TRBV25-1	TRBJ2-1	-	-	CASSEYSVGHNEQFF	TGTGCCAGCAGTGAATATTCGGTCGGTCACAATGAGCAGTTCTTC
TRBV11-3	TRBJ2-7	-	TRBD2	CASSFSRLAGEDEQYF	TGTGCCAGCAGCTTCTCCCGACTAGCGGGAGAAGACGAGCAGTACTTC